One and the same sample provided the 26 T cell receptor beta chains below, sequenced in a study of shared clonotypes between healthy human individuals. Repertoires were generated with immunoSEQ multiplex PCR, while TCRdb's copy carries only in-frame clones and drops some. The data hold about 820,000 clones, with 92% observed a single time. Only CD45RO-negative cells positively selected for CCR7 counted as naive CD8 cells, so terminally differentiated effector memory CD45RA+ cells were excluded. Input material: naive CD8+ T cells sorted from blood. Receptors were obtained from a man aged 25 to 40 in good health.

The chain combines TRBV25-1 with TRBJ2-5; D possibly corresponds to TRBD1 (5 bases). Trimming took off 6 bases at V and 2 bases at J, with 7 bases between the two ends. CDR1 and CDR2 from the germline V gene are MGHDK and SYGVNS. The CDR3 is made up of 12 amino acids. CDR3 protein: CASRGPQETQYF. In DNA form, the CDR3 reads TGTGCCAGCAGGGGGCCTCAAGAGACCCAGTACTTC.

CDR3 region: CSVRPPGRGYEQYF. For the CDR3, the DNA is TGCAGCGTTCGCCCCCCCGGTAGGGGATACGAGCAGTACTTC. The chain employs TRBV29-1 and TRBJ2-7; weak D call: TRBD1 (5 bases). The CDR3 runs 14 residues. V shed 5 bases and J shed 4 bases, with 18 bases lying between them. Germline V gives CDR1 SQVTM, CDR2 ANQGSEA.

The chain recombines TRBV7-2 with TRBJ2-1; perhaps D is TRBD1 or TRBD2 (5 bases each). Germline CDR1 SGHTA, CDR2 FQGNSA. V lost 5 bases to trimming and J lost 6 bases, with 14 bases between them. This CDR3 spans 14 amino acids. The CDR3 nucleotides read TGTGCCAGCAGCCCGGCCGGGACCCCCAATGAGCAGTTCTTC. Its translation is CASSPAGTPNEQFF. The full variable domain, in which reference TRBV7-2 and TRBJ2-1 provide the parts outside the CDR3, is GAGVSQSPSNKVTEKGKDVELRCDPISGHTALYWYRQSLGQGLEFLIYFQGNSAPDKSGLPSDRFSAERTGGSVSTLTIQRTQQEDSAVYLCASSPAGTPNEQFFGPGTRLTVL.

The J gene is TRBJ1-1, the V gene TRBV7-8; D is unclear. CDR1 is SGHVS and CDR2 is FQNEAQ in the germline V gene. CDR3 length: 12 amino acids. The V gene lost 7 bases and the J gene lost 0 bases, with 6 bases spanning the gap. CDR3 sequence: CASTIVNTEAFF. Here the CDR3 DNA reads TGTGCCAGCACCATTGTGAACACTGAAGCTTTCTTT.

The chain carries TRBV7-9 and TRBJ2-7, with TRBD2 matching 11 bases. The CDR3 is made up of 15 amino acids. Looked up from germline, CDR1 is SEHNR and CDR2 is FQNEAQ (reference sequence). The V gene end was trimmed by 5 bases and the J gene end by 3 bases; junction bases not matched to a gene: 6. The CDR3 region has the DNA TGTGCCAGCAGCGCCGGGACTAGCGGCCTCTACGAGCAGTACTTC. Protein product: CASSAGTSGLYEQYF.

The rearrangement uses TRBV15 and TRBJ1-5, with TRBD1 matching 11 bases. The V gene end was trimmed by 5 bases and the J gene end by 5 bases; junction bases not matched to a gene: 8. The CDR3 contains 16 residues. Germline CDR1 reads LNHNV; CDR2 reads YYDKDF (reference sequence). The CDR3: CATSSVPGQGDQPQHF. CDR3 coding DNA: TGTGCCACCAGCTCAGTGCCGGGACAGGGGGATCAGCCCCAGCATTTT.

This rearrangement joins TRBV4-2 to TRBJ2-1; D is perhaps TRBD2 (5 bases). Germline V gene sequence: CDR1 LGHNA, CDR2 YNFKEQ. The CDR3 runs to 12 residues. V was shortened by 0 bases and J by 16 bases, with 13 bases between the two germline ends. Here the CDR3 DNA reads TGTGCCAGCAGCCAAGATGGGAGTAGAACTTTCTTC. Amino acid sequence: CASSQDGSRTFF.

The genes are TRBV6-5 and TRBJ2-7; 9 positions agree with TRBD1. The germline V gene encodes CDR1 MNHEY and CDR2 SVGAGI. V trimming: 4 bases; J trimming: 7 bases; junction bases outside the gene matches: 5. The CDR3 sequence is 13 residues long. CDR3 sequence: CASSSNRGREQYF. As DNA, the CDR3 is TGTGCCAGCAGTTCGAACAGGGGGCGAGAGCAGTACTTC.

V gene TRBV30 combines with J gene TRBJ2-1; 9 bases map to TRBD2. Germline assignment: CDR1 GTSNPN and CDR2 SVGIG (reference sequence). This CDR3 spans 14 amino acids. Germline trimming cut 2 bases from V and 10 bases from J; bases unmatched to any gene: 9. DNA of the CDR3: TGTGCCTGGAGTCAGGCTAGCGGGAAGTGGGAGCAGTTCTTC. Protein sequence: CAWSQASGKWEQFF.

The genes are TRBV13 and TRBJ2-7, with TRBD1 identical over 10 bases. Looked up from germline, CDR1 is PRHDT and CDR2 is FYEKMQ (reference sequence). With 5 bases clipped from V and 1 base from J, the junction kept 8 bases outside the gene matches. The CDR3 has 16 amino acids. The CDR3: CASSMAGQGYSYEQYF. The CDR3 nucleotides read TGTGCCAGCAGCATGGCGGGACAGGGGTATTCCTACGAGCAGTACTTC.

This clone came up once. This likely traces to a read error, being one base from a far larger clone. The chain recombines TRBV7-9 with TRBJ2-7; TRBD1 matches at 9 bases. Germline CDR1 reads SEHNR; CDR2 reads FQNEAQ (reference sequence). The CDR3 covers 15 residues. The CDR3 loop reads CASSSSDRGTYERYF. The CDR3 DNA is TGTGCCAGCAGCTCCTCGGACAGGGGTACCTACGAGCGGTACTTC.

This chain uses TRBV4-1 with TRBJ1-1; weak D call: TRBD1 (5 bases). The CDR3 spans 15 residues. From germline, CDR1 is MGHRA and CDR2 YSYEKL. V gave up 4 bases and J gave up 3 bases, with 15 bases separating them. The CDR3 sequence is CASSLERGADTEAFF. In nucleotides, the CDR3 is TGCGCCAGCAGCCTCGAAAGGGGCGCCGACACTGAAGCTTTCTTT.

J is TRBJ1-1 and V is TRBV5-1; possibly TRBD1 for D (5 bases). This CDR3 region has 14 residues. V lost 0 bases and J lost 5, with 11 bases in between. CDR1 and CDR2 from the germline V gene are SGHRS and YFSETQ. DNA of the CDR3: TGCGCCAGCAGCTTGGCAGGGCGGGGAACTGAAGCTTTCTTT. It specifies CASSLAGRGTEAFF.

The CDR3 DNA reads as TGTGCCAGCAGCTTAGCAGGGGGTCAGCCCCAGCATTTT. Its translation is CASSLAGGQPQHF. The V call is TRBV7-6, the J call TRBJ1-5, with D possibly being TRBD1 (6 bases). V was cut by 0 bases and J by 6 bases, with 6 bases left in between. Germline V lookup: CDR1 SGHVS, CDR2 FNYEAQ. The length of the CDR3 is 13 residues.

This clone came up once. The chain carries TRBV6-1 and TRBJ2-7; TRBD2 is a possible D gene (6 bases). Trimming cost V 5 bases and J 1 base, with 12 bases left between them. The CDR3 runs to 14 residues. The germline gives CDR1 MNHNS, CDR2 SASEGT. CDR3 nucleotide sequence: TGTGCCAGCAGTCGACTAGGCCGGTCCTACGAGCAGTACTTC. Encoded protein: CASSRLGRSYEQYF.

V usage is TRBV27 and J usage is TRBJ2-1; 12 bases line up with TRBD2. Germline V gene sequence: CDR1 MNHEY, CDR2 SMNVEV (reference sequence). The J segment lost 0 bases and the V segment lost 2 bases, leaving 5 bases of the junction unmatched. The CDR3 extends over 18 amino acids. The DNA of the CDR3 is TGTGCCAGCAGTTTAATACTAGCGGGAGGCCTCTCCTACAATGAGCAGTTCTTC. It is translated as CASSLILAGGLSYNEQFF.

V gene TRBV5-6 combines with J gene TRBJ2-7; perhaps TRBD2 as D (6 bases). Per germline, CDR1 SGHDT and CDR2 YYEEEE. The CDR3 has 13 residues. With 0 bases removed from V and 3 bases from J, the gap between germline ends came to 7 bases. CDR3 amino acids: CASSLVGGYEQYF. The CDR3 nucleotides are TGTGCCAGCAGCTTGGTGGGGGGCTACGAGCAGTACTTC.

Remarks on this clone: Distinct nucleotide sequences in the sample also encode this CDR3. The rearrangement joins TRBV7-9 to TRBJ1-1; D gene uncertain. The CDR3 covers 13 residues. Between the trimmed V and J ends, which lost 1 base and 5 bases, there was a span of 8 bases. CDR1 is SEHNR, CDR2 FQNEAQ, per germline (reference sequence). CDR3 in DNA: TGTGCCAGCAGCTTAGAGGGTGGAACTGAAGCTTTCTTT. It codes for CASSLEGGTEAFF.

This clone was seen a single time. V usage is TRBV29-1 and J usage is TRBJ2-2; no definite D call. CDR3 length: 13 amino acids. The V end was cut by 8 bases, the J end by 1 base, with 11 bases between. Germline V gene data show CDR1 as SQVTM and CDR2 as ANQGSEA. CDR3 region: CSILALNTGELFF. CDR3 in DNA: TGCAGCATCTTGGCTCTGAACACCGGGGAGCTGTTTTTT.

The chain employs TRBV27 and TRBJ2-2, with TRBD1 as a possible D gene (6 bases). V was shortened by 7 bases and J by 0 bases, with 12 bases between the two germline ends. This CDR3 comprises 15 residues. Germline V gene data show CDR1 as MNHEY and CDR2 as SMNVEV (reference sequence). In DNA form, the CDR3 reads TGTGCCAGCACCTCAGGGGTGTCGAACACCGGGGAGCTGTTTTTT. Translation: CASTSGVSNTGELFF.

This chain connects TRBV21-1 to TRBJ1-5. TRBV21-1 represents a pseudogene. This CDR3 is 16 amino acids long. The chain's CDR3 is CASSNEIENSNQPQHF. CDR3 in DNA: TGTGCCAGCAGCAACGAAATCGAGAATAGCAATCAGCCCCAGCATTTT.

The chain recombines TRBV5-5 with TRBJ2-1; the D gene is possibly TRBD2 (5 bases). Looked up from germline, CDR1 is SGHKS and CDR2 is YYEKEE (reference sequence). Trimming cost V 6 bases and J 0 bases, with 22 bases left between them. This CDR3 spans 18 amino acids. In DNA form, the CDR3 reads TGTGCCAGCATCCCGGGTCCGGGGATCGGGAACTCCTACAATGAGCAGTTCTTC. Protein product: CASIPGPGIGNSYNEQFF.

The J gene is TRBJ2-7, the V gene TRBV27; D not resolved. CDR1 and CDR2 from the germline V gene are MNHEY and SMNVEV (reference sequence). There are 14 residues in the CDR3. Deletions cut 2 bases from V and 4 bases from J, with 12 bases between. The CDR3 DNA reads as TGTGCCAGCAGTTTAGGGTGGGGTCTTTACGAGCAGTACTTC. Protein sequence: CASSLGWGLYEQYF.

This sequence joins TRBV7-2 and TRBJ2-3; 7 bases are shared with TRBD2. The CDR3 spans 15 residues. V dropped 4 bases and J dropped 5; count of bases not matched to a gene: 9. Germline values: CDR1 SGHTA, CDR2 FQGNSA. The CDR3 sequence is CASSSPGASGDTQYF. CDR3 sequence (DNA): TGTGCCAGCAGCTCCCCCGGGGCTAGCGGAGATACGCAGTATTTT.

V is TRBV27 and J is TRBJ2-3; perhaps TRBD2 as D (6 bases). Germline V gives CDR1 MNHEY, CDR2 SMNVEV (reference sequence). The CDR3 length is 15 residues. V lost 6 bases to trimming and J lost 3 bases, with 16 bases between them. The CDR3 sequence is CASRGLGSGTDTQYF. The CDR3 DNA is TGTGCCAGCAGGGGACTGGGGAGTGGAACAGATACGCAGTATTTT.

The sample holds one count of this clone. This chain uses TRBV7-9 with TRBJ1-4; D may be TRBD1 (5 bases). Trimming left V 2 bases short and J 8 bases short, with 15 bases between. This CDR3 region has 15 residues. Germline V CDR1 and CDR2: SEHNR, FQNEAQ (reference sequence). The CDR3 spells CASSLRLDSSEKLFF. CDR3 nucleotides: TGTGCCAGCAGCTTAAGGCTTGACAGCAGCGAAAAACTGTTTTTT. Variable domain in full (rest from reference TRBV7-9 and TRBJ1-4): DTGVSQNPRHKITKRGQNVTFRCDPISEHNRLYWYRQTLGQGPEFLTYFQNEAQLEKSRLLSDRFSAERPKGSFSTLEIQRTEQGDSAMYLCASSLRLDSSEKLFFGSGTQLSVL.